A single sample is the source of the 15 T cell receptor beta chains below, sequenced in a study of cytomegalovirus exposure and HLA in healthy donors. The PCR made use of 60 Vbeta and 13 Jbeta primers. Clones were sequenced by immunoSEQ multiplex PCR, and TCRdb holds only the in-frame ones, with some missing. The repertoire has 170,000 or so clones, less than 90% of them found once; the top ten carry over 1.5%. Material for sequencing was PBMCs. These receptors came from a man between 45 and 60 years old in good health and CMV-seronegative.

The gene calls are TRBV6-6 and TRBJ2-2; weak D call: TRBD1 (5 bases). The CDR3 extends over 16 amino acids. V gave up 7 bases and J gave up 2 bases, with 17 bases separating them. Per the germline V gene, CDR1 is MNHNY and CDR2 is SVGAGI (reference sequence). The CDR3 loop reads CASTERGLYNTGELFF. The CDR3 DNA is TGTGCCAGCACCGAAAGGGGATTGTATAACACCGGGGAGCTGTTTTTT.

The CDR3 coding sequence is TGTGCCAGCAGTTTTTACAGGGATGCCGGGGAGCTGTTTTTT. Its translation is CASSFYRDAGELFF. The rearrangement links TRBV28 to TRBJ2-2, with D possibly matching TRBD1 (6 bases). The CDR3 sequence is 14 residues long. Trimming took 3 bases from V and 6 from J, leaving 11 bases between them. Germline values: CDR1 MDHEN, CDR2 SYDVKM.

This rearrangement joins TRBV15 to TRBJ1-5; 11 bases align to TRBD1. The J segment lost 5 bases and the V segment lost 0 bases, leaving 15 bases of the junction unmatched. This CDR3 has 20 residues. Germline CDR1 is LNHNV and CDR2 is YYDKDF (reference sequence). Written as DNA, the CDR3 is TGTGCCACCAGCAGAGATCCTGGCCGGACAGGGGGCGCGACCGATCAGCCCCAGCATTTT. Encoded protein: CATSRDPGRTGGATDQPQHF.

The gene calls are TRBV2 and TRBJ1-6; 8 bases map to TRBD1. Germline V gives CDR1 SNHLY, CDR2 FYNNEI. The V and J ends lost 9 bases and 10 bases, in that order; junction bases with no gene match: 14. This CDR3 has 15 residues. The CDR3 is CASHPSGTGTSPLHF. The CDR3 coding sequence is TGTGCCAGTCACCCTTCCGGGACAGGCACGTCACCCCTCCACTTT.

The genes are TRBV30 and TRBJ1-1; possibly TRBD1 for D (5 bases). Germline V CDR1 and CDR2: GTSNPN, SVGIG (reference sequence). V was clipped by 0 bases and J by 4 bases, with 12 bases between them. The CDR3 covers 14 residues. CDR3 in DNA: TGTGCCTGGAGTGTAAGTCAGGGAACCACTGAAGCTTTCTTT. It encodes CAWSVSQGTTEAFF.

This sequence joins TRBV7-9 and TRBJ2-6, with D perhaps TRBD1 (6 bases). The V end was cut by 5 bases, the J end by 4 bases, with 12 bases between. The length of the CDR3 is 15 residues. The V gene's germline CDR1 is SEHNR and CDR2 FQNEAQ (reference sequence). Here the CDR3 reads CASSPGVAGANVLTF. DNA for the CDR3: TGTGCCAGCAGCCCAGGGGTTGCGGGGGCCAACGTCCTGACTTTC.

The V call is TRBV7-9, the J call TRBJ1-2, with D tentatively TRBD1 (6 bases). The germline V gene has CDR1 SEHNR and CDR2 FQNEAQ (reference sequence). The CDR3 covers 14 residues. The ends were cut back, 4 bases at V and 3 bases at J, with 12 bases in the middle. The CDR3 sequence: CASSSQGSYYGYTF. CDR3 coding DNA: TGTGCCAGCAGCTCCCAGGGGAGTTACTATGGCTACACCTTC.

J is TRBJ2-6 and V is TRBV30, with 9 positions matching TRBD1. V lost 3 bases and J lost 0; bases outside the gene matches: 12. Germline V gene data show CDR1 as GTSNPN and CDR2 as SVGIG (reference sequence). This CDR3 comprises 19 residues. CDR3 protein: CAWSARSGTGYSGANVLTF. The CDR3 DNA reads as TGTGCCTGGAGCGCCCGTTCCGGGACAGGGTACTCTGGGGCCAACGTCCTGACTTTC.

The CDR3 DNA follows: TGTGCCTGGAGTGTACAGGGCATAGGGCAGTATTTT. Translated: CAWSVQGIGQYF. This chain connects TRBV30 to TRBJ2-3; D is possibly TRBD1 (6 bases). The CDR3 contains 12 residues. Trimming took off 0 bases at V and 11 bases at J, with 12 bases between the two ends. Germline CDR1 is GTSNPN and CDR2 is SVGIG (reference sequence).

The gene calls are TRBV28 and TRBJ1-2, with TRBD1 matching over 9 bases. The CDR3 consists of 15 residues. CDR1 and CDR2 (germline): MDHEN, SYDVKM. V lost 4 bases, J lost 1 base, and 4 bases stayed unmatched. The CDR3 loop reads CASSSQGADNYGYTF. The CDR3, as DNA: TGTGCCAGCAGTTCACAGGGGGCCGATAACTATGGCTACACCTTC.

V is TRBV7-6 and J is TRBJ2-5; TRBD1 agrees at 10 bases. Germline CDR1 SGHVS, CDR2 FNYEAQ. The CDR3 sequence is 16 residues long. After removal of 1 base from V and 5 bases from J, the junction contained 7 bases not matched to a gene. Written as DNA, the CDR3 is TGTGCCAGCAGCTTAGGAGTGAGGACAGGGGGGGAGACCCAGTACTTC. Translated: CASSLGVRTGGETQYF.

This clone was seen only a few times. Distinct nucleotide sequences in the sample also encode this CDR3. This CDR3 reads CASSRGKGTEAFF. CDR3 DNA sequence: TGTGCCAGCAGCAGAGGGAAGGGCACTGAAGCTTTCTTT. The chain has TRBV2 and TRBJ1-1; D is ambiguous. Germline values: CDR1 SNHLY, CDR2 FYNNEI. The CDR3 contains 13 residues. V was clipped by 6 bases and J by 4 bases, with 12 bases between them.

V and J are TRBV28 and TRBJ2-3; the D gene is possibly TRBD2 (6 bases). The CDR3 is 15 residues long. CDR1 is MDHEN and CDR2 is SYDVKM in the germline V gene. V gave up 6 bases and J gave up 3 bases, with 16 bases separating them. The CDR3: CASSTRGGGTDTQYF. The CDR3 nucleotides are TGTGCCAGCAGCACTAGGGGAGGAGGGACAGATACGCAGTATTTT.

This CDR3 reads CASVDQGSHQPQHF. Written as DNA, the CDR3 is TGTGCCAGCGTCGATCAGGGGTCGCATCAGCCCCAGCATTTT. This rearrangement joins TRBV28 to TRBJ1-5, with D possibly matching TRBD1 (6 bases). The CDR3 sequence is 14 residues long. Trimming took 8 bases from V and 5 from J, leaving 16 bases between them. Germline loops: CDR1 MDHEN, CDR2 SYDVKM. The full variable domain, completed using reference TRBV28 and TRBJ1-5, is DVKVTQSSRYLVKRTGEKVFLECVQDMDHENMFWYRQDPGLGLRLIYFSYDVKMKEKGDIPEGYSVSREKKERFSLILESASTNQTSMYLCASVDQGSHQPQHFGDGTRLSIL.

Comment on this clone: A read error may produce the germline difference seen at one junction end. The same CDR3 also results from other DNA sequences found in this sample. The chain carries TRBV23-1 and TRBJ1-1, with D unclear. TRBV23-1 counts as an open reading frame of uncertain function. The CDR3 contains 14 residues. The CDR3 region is CASSLGRKNTEAFF. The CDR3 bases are TGCGCCAGTAGTCTAGGCAGGAAGAACACTGAAGCTTTCTTT.